One T cell receptor beta chain is described in this entry. What it binds is not known. The data stem from a study of CXCR3-negative and CXCR3-positive naive CD8 T cells. The overall study: With about 1.5 +/- 0.3 million reads per library, the TRB reads numbered around 140 million in total.

Germline values: CDR1 SQVTM, CDR2 ANQGSEA. This CDR3 contains 14 residues. UMI-labeled 5' RACE TRB cDNA libraries were prepared from the cells. TCRdb reprocessed the 5' RACE reads and reports one entry per CDR3 protein, with no DNA. Its table lists about 120,000 distinct CDR3 sequences. Study results and caveats: With CXCR3 expression partially decreased after cryopreservation, most assays relied on fresh PBMCs. Similarly elevated diversity marked both naive subsets, with memory CD8+ cells showing far lower diversity.

Within the CD8+ T cell compartment, naive cells were CD45RO-CCR7+CD27+CD95-. The specimen sequenced was naive CXCR3- CD8+ T cells from blood. Subset: CD45RO-CCR7+CD27+CD95- naive CD8+ T cells lacking CXCR3 (TNR3-). This sequence originates from a human donor in good health. Some clones in this sample may be carry-over from other donors' samples. This sequence joins TRBV29-1 and TRBJ1-1. CDR3: CSAVRVETSTEAFF. The full variable domain, rest sourced from reference TRBV29-1 and TRBJ1-1, is SAVISQKPSRDICQRGTSLTIQCQVDSQVTMMFWYRQQPGQSLTLIATANQGSEATYESGFVIDKFPISRPNLTFSTLTVSNMSPEDSSIYLCSAVRVETSTEAFFGQGTRLTVV.